What follows are 32 T cell receptor beta chains derived from one specimen sequenced in a study of shared clonotypes between healthy human individuals. TCRdb keeps only in-frame clones here, not all; method: immunoSEQ multiplex PCR. The sample records 2.5 million or so clones, around nine tenths being singletons. Input material: naive CD4+ T cells sorted from blood. This sample's subset: CD45RA+ positively selected. These TCRs come from a man between 18 and 35 years old in good health.

The chain combines TRBV6-5 with TRBJ2-7, with 9 bases fitting TRBD1. CDR3 size: 13 residues. Trimming at V came to 5 bases and at J to 7 bases, leaving 6 bases not matched to a gene. Germline CDR1 is MNHEY and CDR2 is SVGAGI. The CDR3 sequence is CASSGDRVDEQYF. For the CDR3, the DNA is TGTGCCAGCAGTGGGGACAGGGTGGATGAGCAGTACTTC.

The chain couples TRBV10-1 to TRBJ1-1, with no clear D. The germline CDR1 and CDR2 sequences are WNHNN and SYGVQD (reference sequence). The V gene lost 2 bases and the J gene lost 1 base, with 5 bases spanning the gap. There are 13 residues in the CDR3. The CDR3: CASSEEANTEAFF. The DNA of the CDR3 is TGCGCCAGCAGTGAGGAGGCGAACACTGAAGCTTTCTTT.

The chain joins TRBV4-3 to TRBJ2-2; unclear D gene. The germline CDR1 and CDR2 sequences are LGHNA and YSLEER. V lost 2 bases and J 6 bases, leaving 7 bases between the germline ends. CDR3 length equals 13 residues. CDR3 coding DNA: TGCGCCAGCAGCCAATTGGCCCCCGGGGAGCTGTTTTTT. It encodes CASSQLAPGELFF.

The V gene is TRBV28, the J gene TRBJ2-7; D may be TRBD1 or TRBD2 (5 bases each). V lost 4 bases and J lost 4, with 14 bases in between. This CDR3 contains 14 residues. The germline V gene has CDR1 MDHEN and CDR2 SYDVKM. CDR3 nucleotides: TGTGCCAGCAGTTCGCCGGGACGTATATACGAGCAGTACTTC. This encodes CASSSPGRIYEQYF.

V gene TRBV28 combines with J gene TRBJ2-2, with D hard to call. The length of the CDR3 is 13 residues. In germline, CDR1 is MDHEN, CDR2 SYDVKM. V lost 3 bases and J 6 bases, leaving 8 bases between the germline ends. CDR3 sequence: CASSFRLPGELFF. The CDR3 DNA reads TGTGCCAGCAGTTTCAGACTCCCCGGGGAGCTGTTTTTT.

The chain uses TRBV28 and TRBJ1-6, with a weak D call TRBD1 (5 bases). V dropped 3 bases and J dropped 7 bases, with 16 bases sitting between them. Germline V lookup: CDR1 MDHEN, CDR2 SYDVKM. CDR3 length equals 16 residues. The CDR3 is CASSFGSGRDNSPLHF. The CDR3 nucleotides read TGTGCCAGCAGTTTTGGCTCAGGGAGGGACAATTCACCCCTCCACTTT.

This sequence joins TRBV4-1 and TRBJ1-1; possible D gene TRBD1, 5 bases. Germline V gene sequence: CDR1 MGHRA, CDR2 YSYEKL. The germline V and J ends were trimmed by 1 base and 0 bases, with 9 bases remaining between them. The CDR3 consists of 15 residues. The CDR3: CASSQVQGLNTEAFF. The CDR3 coding sequence is TGCGCCAGCAGCCAAGTGCAGGGATTGAACACTGAAGCTTTCTTT.

This chain joins TRBV25-1 and TRBJ1-1; 7 bases are shared with TRBD1. The CDR3 totals 15 residues. V lost 5 bases and J lost 2; bases outside the gene matches: 8. The germline V gene encodes CDR1 MGHDK and CDR2 SYGVNS. The CDR3 is CASSPSTGDNTEAFF. For the CDR3, the DNA is TGTGCCAGCAGTCCCTCCACAGGGGATAACACTGAAGCTTTCTTT.

The chain couples TRBV10-3 to TRBJ2-3; D gene unclear. V lost 4 bases and J lost 7, with 6 bases in between. The CDR3 runs to 11 residues. Germline-derived CDR1 and CDR2 are ENHRY and SYGVKD. Here the CDR3 reads CAISASYTQYF. DNA for the CDR3: TGTGCCATCAGTGCCTCGTATACGCAGTATTTT.

This sequence joins TRBV7-9 and TRBJ2-7; TRBD1 agrees at 8 bases. The CDR3 extends over 14 amino acids. The V gene's germline CDR1 is SEHNR and CDR2 FQNEAQ (reference sequence). Trimming took 3 bases from V and 7 from J; bases not matched to a gene: 8. CDR3 in DNA: TGTGCCAGCAGCTTGGATCAGGGGGCGGGGGAGCAGTACTTC. Translation: CASSLDQGAGEQYF. The full variable domain, in which reference TRBV7-9 and TRBJ2-7 provide the parts outside the CDR3, is DTGVSQNPRHKITKRGQNVTFRCDPISEHNRLYWYRQTLGQGPEFLTYFQNEAQLEKSRLLSDRFSAERPKGSFSTLEIQRTEQGDSAMYLCASSLDQGAGEQYFGPGTRLTVT.

The rearrangement uses TRBV25-1 and TRBJ2-1, with 9 bases that match TRBD2. Trimming took 3 bases from V and 5 from J; bases not matched to a gene: 8. The germline CDR1 and CDR2 sequences are MGHDK and SYGVNS. The CDR3 has 16 residues. Written as DNA, the CDR3 is TGTGCCAGCAGTGATAAACTAGCGGGCGGGAACAATGAGCAGTTCTTC. This encodes CASSDKLAGGNNEQFF.

In the case of this clone: Sequence at one end of the junction differs from germline and may be a read error. The gene calls are TRBV25-1 and TRBJ1-1, with D unclear. This CDR3 contains 12 residues. The V gene's germline CDR1 is MGHDK and CDR2 SYGVNS. The CDR3 DNA reads TGTGCCAGCCGTGACTTGGAGACTGAAGCTTTCTTT. Protein sequence: CASRDLETEAFF.

The V gene is TRBV5-1, the J gene TRBJ2-7, with D possibly TRBD1 on 6 matching bases. Germline V gives CDR1 SGHRS, CDR2 YFSETQ. The ends were cut back, 3 bases at V and 1 base at J, with 14 bases in the middle. The CDR3 covers 15 residues. Here the CDR3 reads CASSSQRGFSYEQYF. As DNA, the CDR3 is TGCGCCAGCAGCTCACAGAGGGGGTTTTCCTACGAGCAGTACTTC.

This chain connects TRBV7-9 to TRBJ2-1, with TRBD2 identical over 7 bases. CDR1 SEHNR and CDR2 FQNEAQ come from the germline V gene (reference sequence). The CDR3 spans 15 residues. J lost 7 bases, V lost 1 base, and 7 bases had no gene match. The CDR3 coding sequence is TGTGCCAGCAGCTTAGTGGGCGGGGGACGGAATGAGCAGTTCTTC. Encoded protein: CASSLVGGGRNEQFF.

V usage is TRBV27 and J usage is TRBJ1-4; D might be TRBD1 (6 bases). V lost 6 bases to trimming and J lost 0 bases, with 17 bases between them. Germline CDR1 MNHEY, CDR2 SMNVEV (reference sequence). This CDR3 comprises 17 residues. CDR3 sequence: CASSSQGFLATNEKLFF. The CDR3, as DNA: TGTGCCAGCAGCTCACAGGGTTTTCTGGCAACTAATGAAAAACTGTTTTTT.

Of note for this clone: Other DNA sequences within the sample encode an identical CDR3. The rearrangement uses TRBV5-6 and TRBJ2-5, with a tentative D call TRBD1 (5 bases). Germline V CDR1 and CDR2: SGHDT, YYEEEE. V shed 4 bases and J shed 2 bases, with 9 bases lying between them. The CDR3 loop spans 13 amino acids. The DNA of the CDR3 is TGTGCCAGCAGCCGGACATTTCAAGAGACCCAGTACTTC. Translation gives CASSRTFQETQYF.

The genes are TRBV30 and TRBJ2-2; tentatively, D is TRBD1 (7 bases). With 2 bases removed from V and 5 bases from J, the gap between germline ends came to 12 bases. The CDR3 covers 14 residues. Per germline, CDR1 GTSNPN and CDR2 SVGIG (reference sequence). DNA of the CDR3: TGTGCCTGGAGTACTCAGGGGGGAACCGGGGAGCTGTTTTTT. This gives the protein CAWSTQGGTGELFF.

The rearrangement joins TRBV27 to TRBJ2-5, with no clear D. Germline V gene lookup returns CDR1 MNHEY and CDR2 SMNVEV (reference sequence). The CDR3 loop spans 15 amino acids. The V and J ends lost 0 bases and 0 bases respectively, with 8 bases between them. The CDR3 DNA is TGTGCCAGCAGTTTATCGCCACCTTACCAAGAGACCCAGTACTTC. Protein: CASSLSPPYQETQYF.

This clone was seen once. The chain employs TRBV5-1 and TRBJ2-1, with 9 bases matching TRBD2. The ends lost 0 bases at V and 7 bases at J; junction bases unmatched: 8. Per germline, CDR1 SGHRS and CDR2 YFSETQ. This CDR3 is built from 16 residues. CDR3 nucleotides: TGCGCCAGCAGCTTGGCTTCTAGCGGGGCAGAGAATGAGCAGTTCTTC. It encodes CASSLASSGAENEQFF.

In its sample, this clone was seen once. The chain couples TRBV18 to TRBJ2-2, with D uncertain. Trimming left V 2 bases short and J 5 bases short, with 9 bases between. The CDR3 has 14 residues. The germline CDR1 and CDR2 sequences are KGHSH and LQKENI. The CDR3 coding sequence is TGTGCCAGCTCACCAAGGCTGGAGACCGGGGAGCTGTTTTTT. It is translated as CASSPRLETGELFF. The full variable domain, its missing parts supplied by reference TRBV18 and TRBJ2-2, is NAGVMQNPRHLVRRRGQEARLRCSPMKGHSHVYWYRQLPEEGLKFMVYLQKENIIDESGMPKERFSAEFPKEGPSILRIQQVVRGDSAAYFCASSPRLETGELFFGEGSRLTVL.

The chain combines TRBV6-6 with TRBJ2-5, with 9 bases that match TRBD2. Trimming took 5 bases from V and 2 from J; bases not matched to a gene: 9. The CDR3 spans 16 residues. Germline CDR1 and CDR2: MNHNY and SVGAGI (reference sequence). The CDR3 nucleotides are TGTGCCAGCAGTCAGACAAGACTAGCGGCACAAGAGACCCAGTACTTC. Its translation is CASSQTRLAAQETQYF.

The gene calls are TRBV12-5 and TRBJ2-3; the D is unclear. The germline V gene has CDR1 LGHNT and CDR2 FRNRAP. The CDR3 has 12 residues. V shed 3 bases and J shed 3 bases, with 4 bases lying between them. In DNA form, the CDR3 reads TGTGCTAGTGGTTTCCAAACAGATACGCAGTATTTT. Translating it yields CASGFQTDTQYF. The whole variable domain, remainder taken from reference TRBV12-5 and TRBJ2-3, is DARVTQTPRHKVTEMGQEVTMRCQPILGHNTVFWYRQTMMQGLELLAYFRNRAPLDDSGMPKDRFSAEMPDATLATLKIQPSEPRDSAVYFCASGFQTDTQYFGPGTRLTVL.

The chain has TRBV19 and TRBJ2-7, with TRBD2 identical over 7 bases. The germline CDR1 and CDR2 sequences are LNHDA and SQIVND (reference sequence). There are 13 residues in the CDR3. After removal of 8 bases from V and 0 bases from J, the junction contained 4 bases not matched to a gene. Here the CDR3 reads CASGRGSSYEQYF. CDR3 sequence (DNA): TGTGCCAGTGGGCGGGGGAGCTCCTACGAGCAGTACTTC.

J is TRBJ1-4 and V is TRBV6-1; TRBD1 is a possible D gene (6 bases). Deletions cut 2 bases from V and 3 bases from J, with 10 bases between. The length of the CDR3 is 15 residues. Germline lookup yields CDR1 MNHNS and CDR2 SASEGT. CDR3 protein: CASSEPGDANEKLFF. The DNA of the CDR3 is TGTGCCAGCAGTGAACCAGGGGATGCTAATGAAAAACTGTTTTTT.

This chain links TRBV5-1 with TRBJ2-6, with 7 positions matching TRBD1. The germline gives CDR1 SGHRS, CDR2 YFSETQ. This CDR3 has 15 amino acids. Trimming took 3 bases from V and 4 from J; bases not matched to a gene: 4. The CDR3 region is CASSWGTAGANVLTF. Here the CDR3 DNA reads TGCGCCAGCAGCTGGGGGACAGCCGGGGCCAACGTCCTGACTTTC.

The genes are TRBV6-6 and TRBJ1-5; D gene unclear. Germline CDR1 reads MNHNY; CDR2 reads SVGAGI (reference sequence). CDR3 length: 14 residues. Trimming removed 2 bases at V and 3 bases at J, with 8 bases between. CDR3 in DNA: TGTGCCAGCAGTTACCCCGCGCCCAATCAGCCCCAGCATTTT. Protein sequence: CASSYPAPNQPQHF.

Notes on this clone: The sample holds other DNA sequences that translate to the same CDR3. The CDR3 bases are TGCGCCAGCAGCTTGGAAGGGGATCCCTCCTACGAGCAGTACTTC. Its translation is CASSLEGDPSYEQYF. The chain joins TRBV5-1 to TRBJ2-7; D is possibly TRBD1 (5 bases). V was shortened by 0 bases and J by 0 bases, with 10 bases between the two germline ends. The germline CDR1 and CDR2 sequences are SGHRS and YFSETQ. The CDR3 is 15 amino acids.

This clone was observed a single time. The J gene is TRBJ1-2, the V gene TRBV5-4; tentative D call: TRBD1 (5 bases). V lost 4 bases and J 7 bases, leaving 20 bases between the germline ends. CDR1 is SGHNT and CDR2 is YYREEE in the germline V gene (reference sequence). This CDR3 comprises 15 residues. The DNA of the CDR3 is TGTGCCAGCAGCCTAAGACAGACTGGAGTTGGTGGCTACACCTTC. This translates into CASSLRQTGVGGYTF.

Concerning this clone itself: The same CDR3 arises from other DNA sequences in this sample as well. This chain connects TRBV9 to TRBJ2-7, with TRBD1 identical over 7 bases. Trimming at V came to 4 bases and at J to 0 bases, leaving 4 bases not matched to a gene. The CDR3 is 14 residues long. Germline CDR1 is SGDLS and CDR2 is YYNGEE. The CDR3 reads CASSPRTGSYEQYF. The DNA of the CDR3 is TGTGCCAGCAGCCCCCGGACAGGCTCCTACGAGCAGTACTTC. The entire variable domain, with the rest obtained from reference TRBV9 and TRBJ2-7, is as follows: DSGVTQTPKHLITATGQRVTLRCSPRSGDLSVYWYQQSLDQGLQFLIQYYNGEERAKGNILERFSAQQFPDLHSELNLSSLELGDSALYFCASSPRTGSYEQYFGPGTRLTVT.

The chain combines TRBV5-1 with TRBJ2-1; weak D call: TRBD2 (6 bases). Germline CDR1 reads SGHRS; CDR2 reads YFSETQ. The CDR3 length is 16 residues. Trimming removed 4 bases from V and 5 bases from J, with 19 bases in between. CDR3 DNA: TGCGCCAGCAGCGGCGGGACGGCGAGGGGAAACAATGAGCAGTTCTTC. This sequence encodes CASSGGTARGNNEQFF. The full variable domain, in which reference TRBV5-1 and TRBJ2-1 provide the parts outside the CDR3, is KAGVTQTPRYLIKTRGQQVTLSCSPISGHRSVSWYQQTPGQGLQFLFEYFSETQRNKGNFPGRFSGRQFSNSRSEMNVSTLELGDSALYLCASSGGTARGNNEQFFGPGTRLTVL.

The chain carries TRBV18 and TRBJ1-1; D perhaps matches TRBD1 (5 bases). The CDR3 totals 15 residues. Deletions cut 0 bases from V and 3 bases from J, with 11 bases between. The germline V gene encodes CDR1 KGHSH and CDR2 LQKENI. The DNA for the CDR3 is TGTGCCAGCTCACCACCGGGCGGGGCTGACACTGAAGCTTTCTTT. This codes for CASSPPGGADTEAFF. The variable domain in full, completed from reference TRBV18 and TRBJ1-1, reads NAGVMQNPRHLVRRRGQEARLRCSPMKGHSHVYWYRQLPEEGLKFMVYLQKENIIDESGMPKERFSAEFPKEGPSILRIQQVVRGDSAAYFCASSPPGGADTEAFFGQGTRLTVV.

The chain is built from TRBV9 and TRBJ2-2, with 14 nucleotides matching TRBD2. Germline V CDR1 and CDR2: SGDLS, YYNGEE. V was clipped by 3 bases and J by 5 bases; unmatched bases: 6. The CDR3 has 17 residues. CDR3 region: CASSAGLAGAQTGELFF. The CDR3 nucleotides are TGTGCCAGCAGCGCGGGACTAGCGGGAGCGCAGACCGGGGAGCTGTTTTTT. The full variable domain, its missing parts supplied by reference TRBV9 and TRBJ2-2, is DSGVTQTPKHLITATGQRVTLRCSPRSGDLSVYWYQQSLDQGLQFLIQYYNGEERAKGNILERFSAQQFPDLHSELNLSSLELGDSALYFCASSAGLAGAQTGELFFGEGSRLTVL.